Described below is a single T cell receptor (beta chain) sequence and its context. Its specificity is unknown. The entry originates in a study of cytomegalovirus exposure and HLA in healthy donors. General study findings and limits: Presence/absence analyses treated sequencing depth as roughly uniform across donors. Reported findings show TCR beta sequences accurately forecast HLA-A and HLA-B alleles in most subjects.

CDR3 length equals 14 residues. Germline V CDR1 and CDR2: SGHDT, YYEEEE. Trimming took off 5 bases at V and 1 base at J, with 12 bases between the two ends. It was with 60 Vbeta and 13 Jbeta primers that the PCR ran. Clones were sequenced by immunoSEQ multiplex PCR, and TCRdb holds only the in-frame ones, with some missing. The table lists about 150,000 clones, roughly 79% of them singletons. The chain combines TRBV5-6 with TRBJ1-1; tentatively, D is TRBD1 (6 bases). Sequencing used PBMCs. The sequence was collected from a woman aged 40 to 49 in good health and CMV-seropositive. The CDR3 here is CASSRSGQNTEAFF. CDR3 nucleotides: TGTGCCAGCAGTCGCTCGGGACAGAACACTGAAGCTTTCTTT.